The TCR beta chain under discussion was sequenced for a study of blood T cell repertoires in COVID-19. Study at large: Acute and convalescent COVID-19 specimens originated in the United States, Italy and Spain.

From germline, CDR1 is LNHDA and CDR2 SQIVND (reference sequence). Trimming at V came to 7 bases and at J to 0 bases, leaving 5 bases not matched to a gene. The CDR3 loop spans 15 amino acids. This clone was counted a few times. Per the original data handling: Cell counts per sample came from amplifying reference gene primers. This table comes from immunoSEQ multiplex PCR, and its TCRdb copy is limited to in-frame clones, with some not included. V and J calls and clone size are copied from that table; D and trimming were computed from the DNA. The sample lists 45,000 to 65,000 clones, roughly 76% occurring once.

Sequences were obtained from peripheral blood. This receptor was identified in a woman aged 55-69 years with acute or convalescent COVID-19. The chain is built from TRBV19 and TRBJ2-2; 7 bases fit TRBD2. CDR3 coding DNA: TGTGCCAGTACCCGGGGAGGGTCGAACACCGGGGAGCTGTTTTTT. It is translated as CASTRGGSNTGELFF.